This T cell receptor beta chain was recorded in a study of response to subunit inactivated influenza vaccine. The germline CDR1 and CDR2 sequences are LNHNV and YYDKDF (reference sequence). The CDR3 covers 16 residues. Trimming at V came to 0 bases and at J to 4 bases, leaving 9 bases not matched to a gene. MiXCR was run by TCRdb on the RT-PCR reads, yielding one entry per CDR3 protein. The table lists some 640,000 distinct CDR3 sequences, 11% to 15% of them singletons, with approximately 7% in the top ten. Only a few counts were recorded for this clonotype. The antigen is unknown. Findings and limits, study-wide: New T cells are recruited in small numbers by each seasonal influenza vaccination, according to the authors' suggestion.

The starting material was PBMCs from blood, obtained 14 to 15 days before vaccination. This clonotype was sampled from a man aged 45-60 years who received an inactivated influenza vaccine. The V call is TRBV15, the J call TRBJ2-7; the match to TRBD2 covers 7 bases. The CDR3, as DNA: TGTGCCACCAGCAGAGATCGAGGGAGGGCCGGATACGAGCAGTACTTC. Residues: CATSRDRGRAGYEQYF.